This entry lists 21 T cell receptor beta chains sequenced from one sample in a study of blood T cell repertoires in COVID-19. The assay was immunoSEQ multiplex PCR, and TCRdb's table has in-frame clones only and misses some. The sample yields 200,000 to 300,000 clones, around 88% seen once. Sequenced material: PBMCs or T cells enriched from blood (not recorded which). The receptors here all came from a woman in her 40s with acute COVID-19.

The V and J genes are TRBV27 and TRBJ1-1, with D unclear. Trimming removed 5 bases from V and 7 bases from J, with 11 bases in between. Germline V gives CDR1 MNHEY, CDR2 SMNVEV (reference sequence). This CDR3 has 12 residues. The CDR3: CASSLPGREAFF. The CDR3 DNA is TGTGCCAGCAGTCTTCCAGGTCGTGAAGCTTTCTTT.

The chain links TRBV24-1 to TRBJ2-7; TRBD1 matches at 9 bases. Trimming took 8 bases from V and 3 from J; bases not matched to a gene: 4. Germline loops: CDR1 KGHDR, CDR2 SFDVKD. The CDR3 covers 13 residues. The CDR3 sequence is CATTTGGHYEQYV. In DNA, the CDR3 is TGTGCCACCACGACAGGGGGACACTACGAGCAGTACGTC.

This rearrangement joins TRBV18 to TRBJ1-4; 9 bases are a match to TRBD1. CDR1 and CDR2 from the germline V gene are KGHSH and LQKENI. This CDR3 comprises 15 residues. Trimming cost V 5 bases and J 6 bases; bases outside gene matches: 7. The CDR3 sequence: CASSAIQGADEKLFF. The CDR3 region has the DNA TGTGCCAGCTCAGCCATACAGGGGGCGGATGAAAAACTGTTTTTT.

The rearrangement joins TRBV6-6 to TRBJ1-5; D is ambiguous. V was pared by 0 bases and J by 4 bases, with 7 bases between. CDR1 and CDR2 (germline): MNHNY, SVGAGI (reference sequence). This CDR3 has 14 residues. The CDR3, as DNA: TGTGCCAGCAGTTACTCGTTCGAGAATCAGCCCCAGCATTTT. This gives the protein CASSYSFENQPQHF.

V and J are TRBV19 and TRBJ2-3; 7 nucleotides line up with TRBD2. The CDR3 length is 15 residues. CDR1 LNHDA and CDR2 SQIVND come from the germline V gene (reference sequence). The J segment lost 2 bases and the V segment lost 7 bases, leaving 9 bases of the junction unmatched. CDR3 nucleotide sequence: TGTGCCAGTAAGCCCCTGGGGGGGGACACAGATACGCAGTATTTT. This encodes CASKPLGGDTDTQYF.

The CDR3 DNA sequence: TGTGCCAGCAGCCTAAGAAACACCATATATTTT. Translating it yields CASSLRNTIYF. The rearrangement uses TRBV7-2 and TRBJ1-3, with no clear D. CDR1 is SGHTA and CDR2 is FQGNSA in the germline V gene. V dropped 5 bases and J dropped 5 bases, with 4 bases sitting between them. This CDR3 has 11 residues.

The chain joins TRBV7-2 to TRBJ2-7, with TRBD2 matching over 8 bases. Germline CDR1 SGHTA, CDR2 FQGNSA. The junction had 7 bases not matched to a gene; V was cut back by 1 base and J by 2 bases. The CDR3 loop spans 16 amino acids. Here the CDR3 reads CASSLDGGGSPYEQYF. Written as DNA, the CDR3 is TGTGCCAGCAGCTTAGACGGCGGGGGGTCGCCCTACGAGCAGTACTTC.

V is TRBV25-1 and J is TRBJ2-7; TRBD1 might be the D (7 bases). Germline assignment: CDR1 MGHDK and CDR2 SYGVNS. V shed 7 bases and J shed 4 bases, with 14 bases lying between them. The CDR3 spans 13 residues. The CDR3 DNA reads TGTGCCAGCATCCCCAGGGGGGAGTACGAGCAGTACTTC. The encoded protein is CASIPRGEYEQYF.

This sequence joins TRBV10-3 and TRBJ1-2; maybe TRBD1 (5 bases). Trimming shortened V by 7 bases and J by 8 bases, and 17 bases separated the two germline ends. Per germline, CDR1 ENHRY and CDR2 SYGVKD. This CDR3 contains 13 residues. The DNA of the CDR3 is TGTGCCATCACCCCCTCAGGGCTAGGCGGCTACACCTTC. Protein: CAITPSGLGGYTF.

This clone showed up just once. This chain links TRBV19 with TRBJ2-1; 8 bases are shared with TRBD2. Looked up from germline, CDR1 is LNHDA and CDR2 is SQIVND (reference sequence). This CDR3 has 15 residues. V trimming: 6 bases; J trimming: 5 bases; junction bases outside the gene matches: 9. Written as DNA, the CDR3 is TGTGCCAGTAGCCTCAAGCGGGGGCCTCACAATGAGCAGTTCTTC. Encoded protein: CASSLKRGPHNEQFF.

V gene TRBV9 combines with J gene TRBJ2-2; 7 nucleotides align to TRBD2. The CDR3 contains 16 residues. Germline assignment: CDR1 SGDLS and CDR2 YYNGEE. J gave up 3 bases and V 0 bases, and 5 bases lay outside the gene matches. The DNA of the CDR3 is TGTGCCAGCAGCGTAGGGGAGGGGCTGGACACCGGGGAGCTGTTTTTT. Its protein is CASSVGEGLDTGELFF. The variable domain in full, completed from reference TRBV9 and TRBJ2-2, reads DSGVTQTPKHLITATGQRVTLRCSPRSGDLSVYWYQQSLDQGLQFLIQYYNGEERAKGNILERFSAQQFPDLHSELNLSSLELGDSALYFCASSVGEGLDTGELFFGEGSRLTVL.

The CDR3 nucleotides are TGTGCCAGCAGCTTAGGGGGCATAGGGGAAAAACTGTTTTTT. As protein: CASSLGGIGEKLFF. The J gene is TRBJ1-4, the V gene TRBV11-2; possibly TRBD1 for D (5 bases). The V gene lost 1 base and the J gene lost 8 bases, with 11 bases spanning the gap. The length of the CDR3 is 14 residues. Germline lookup yields CDR1 SGHAT and CDR2 FQNNGV.

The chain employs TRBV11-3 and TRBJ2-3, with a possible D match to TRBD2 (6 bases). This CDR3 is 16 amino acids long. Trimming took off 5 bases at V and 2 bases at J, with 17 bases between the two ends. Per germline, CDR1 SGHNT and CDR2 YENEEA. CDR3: CASSPLWEATTDTQYF. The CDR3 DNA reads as TGTGCCAGCAGCCCCTTGTGGGAGGCCACCACAGATACGCAGTATTTT.

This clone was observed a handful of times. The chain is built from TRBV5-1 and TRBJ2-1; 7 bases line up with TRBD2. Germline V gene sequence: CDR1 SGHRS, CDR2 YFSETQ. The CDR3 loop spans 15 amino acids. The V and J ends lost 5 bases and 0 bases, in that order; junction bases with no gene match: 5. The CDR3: CASRELANSYNEQFF. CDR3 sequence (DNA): TGCGCCAGCAGAGAACTAGCGAACTCCTACAATGAGCAGTTCTTC.

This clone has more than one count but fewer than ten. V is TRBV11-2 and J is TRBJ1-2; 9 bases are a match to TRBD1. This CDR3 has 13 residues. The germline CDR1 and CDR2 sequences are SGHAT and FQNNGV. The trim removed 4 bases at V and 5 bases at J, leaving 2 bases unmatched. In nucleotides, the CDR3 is TGTGCCAGCAGCTGGGACAGGGCTTATGGCTACACCTTC. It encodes CASSWDRAYGYTF.

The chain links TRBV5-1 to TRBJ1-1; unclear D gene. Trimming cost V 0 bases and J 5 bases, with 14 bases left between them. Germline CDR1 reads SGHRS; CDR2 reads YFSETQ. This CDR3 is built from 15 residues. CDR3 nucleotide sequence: TGCGCCAGCAGCTTGGTTATGGGTCCGAGGACTGAAGCTTTCTTT. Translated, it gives CASSLVMGPRTEAFF.

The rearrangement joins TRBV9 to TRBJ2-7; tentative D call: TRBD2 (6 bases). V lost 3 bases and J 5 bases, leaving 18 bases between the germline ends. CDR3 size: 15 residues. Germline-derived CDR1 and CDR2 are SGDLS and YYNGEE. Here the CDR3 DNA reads TGTGCCAGCAGCGGCCGGGACTCAAAATGGAACGAGCAGTACTTC. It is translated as CASSGRDSKWNEQYF.

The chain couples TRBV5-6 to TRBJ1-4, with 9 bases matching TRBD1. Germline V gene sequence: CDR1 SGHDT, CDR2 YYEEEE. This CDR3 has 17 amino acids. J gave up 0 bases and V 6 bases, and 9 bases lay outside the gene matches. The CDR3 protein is CASTRNRGLATNEKLFF. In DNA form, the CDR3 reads TGTGCCAGCACCAGAAACAGGGGGCTGGCAACTAATGAAAAACTGTTTTTT.

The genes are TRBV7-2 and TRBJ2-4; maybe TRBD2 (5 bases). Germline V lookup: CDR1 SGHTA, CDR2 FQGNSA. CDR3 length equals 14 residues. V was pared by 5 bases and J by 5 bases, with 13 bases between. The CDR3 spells CASSPSAAENIQYF. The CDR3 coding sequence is TGTGCCAGCAGCCCTTCAGCGGCGGAAAACATTCAGTACTTC.

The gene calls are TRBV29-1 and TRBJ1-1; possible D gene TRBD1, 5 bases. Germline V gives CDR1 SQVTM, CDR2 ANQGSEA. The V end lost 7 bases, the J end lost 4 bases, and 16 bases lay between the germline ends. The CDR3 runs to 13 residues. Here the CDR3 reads CSADSGGGTEAFF. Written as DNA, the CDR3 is TGCAGCGCTGATAGCGGGGGGGGCACTGAAGCTTTCTTT.

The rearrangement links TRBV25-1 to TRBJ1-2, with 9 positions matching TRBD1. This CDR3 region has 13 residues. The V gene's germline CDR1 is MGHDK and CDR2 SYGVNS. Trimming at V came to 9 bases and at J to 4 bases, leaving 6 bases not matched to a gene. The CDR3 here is CASHRGQGYGYTF. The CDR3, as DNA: TGTGCCAGTCACAGGGGGCAAGGCTATGGCTACACCTTC.